These 18 T cell receptor beta chains came from one sample sequenced in a study of spatial heterogeneity in lung cancer. Sample time point: blood at routine non-recurrence follow-up after resection. Unsorted whole RNA of tumor, nontumor lung or frozen PBMC was sequenced. TCRdb re-called the 5' RACE reads through MiXCR, storing one row per CDR3 protein. The sample has 95,000 to 130,000 distinct CDR3 sequences, 9% to 15% seen once. The sequenced sample was PBMCs, obtained at follow-up. These receptors were collected from a male donor with early-stage non-small cell lung cancer.

This clonotype was counted ten times or more. This chain joins TRBV12-3 or TRBV12-4 and TRBJ2-7; possibly TRBD1 for D (5 bases). This CDR3 has 15 residues. Between the trimmed V and J ends, which lost 6 bases and 1 base, there was a span of 16 bases. The chain's CDR3 is CASSPARGQSYEQYF. The CDR3 DNA is TGTGCCAGCAGCCCTGCGAGAGGACAATCCTACGAGCAGTACTTC.

The gene calls are TRBV10-3 and TRBJ1-6; 9 nucleotides line up with TRBD1. Trimming removed 8 bases from V and 7 bases from J; junction bases left unmatched: 3. This CDR3 is built from 13 residues. The germline V gene encodes CDR1 ENHRY and CDR2 SYGVKD. The CDR3 sequence: CAIRDRDNSPLHF. CDR3 bases: TGTGCCATCCGGGACAGGGACAATTCACCCCTCCACTTT.

This clonotype came up many times. The J gene is TRBJ2-1, the V gene TRBV29-1, with TRBD1 matching over 8 bases. Germline V gene data show CDR1 as SQVTM and CDR2 as ANQGSEA. This CDR3 comprises 14 residues. V trimming: 4 bases; J trimming: 7 bases; junction bases outside the gene matches: 9. CDR3 coding DNA: TGCAGCGTTGTACGGGACAGGAGAGAGAATGAGCAGTTCTTC. It translates to CSVVRDRRENEQFF.

The genes are TRBV7-9 and TRBJ1-2; D remains ambiguous. The V and J ends lost 4 bases and 6 bases respectively, with 15 bases between them. Germline V gene data show CDR1 as SEHNR and CDR2 as FQNEAQ (reference sequence). The CDR3 extends over 14 amino acids. DNA of the CDR3: TGTGCCAGCAGCTCCAGTGGTTGGCGGGATGGCTACACCTTC. Translated, it gives CASSSSGWRDGYTF.

This clonotype occurred a few times. CDR3 DNA: TGTGCCATCAATACAGGGACCGGGGCCAACGTCCTGACTTTC. This encodes CAINTGTGANVLTF. This chain uses TRBV10-3 with TRBJ2-6; maybe TRBD1 (6 bases). Germline CDR1 and CDR2: ENHRY and SYGVKD. CDR3 length: 14 amino acids. Trimming removed 7 bases at V and 4 bases at J, with 11 bases between.

This clonotype was detected a few times. The chain carries TRBV2 and TRBJ1-6, with D hard to call. Trimming removed 5 bases from V and 5 bases from J, with 13 bases in between. The germline gives CDR1 SNHLY, CDR2 FYNNEI. The CDR3 is 15 amino acids. The CDR3 DNA reads as TGTGCCAGCAGTCAGGAGAGGCAGAATAATTCACCCCTCCACTTT. It yields the protein CASSQERQNNSPLHF.

The V call is TRBV6-2 or TRBV6-3, the J call TRBJ1-6; weak D call: TRBD1 (5 bases). Germline V gene data show CDR1 as MNHEY and CDR2 as SVGEGT. The CDR3 length is 14 residues. Between the trimmed V and J ends, which lost 2 bases and 11 bases, there was a span of 13 bases. CDR3 sequence reads: CASSYPGKGTPLHF. The CDR3 nucleotides read TGTGCCAGCAGTTACCCGGGAAAGGGGACACCCCTCCACTTT.

There are many counts of this clonotype. The CDR3 region is CASSWRLAGGPFSYEQYF. In DNA, the CDR3 is TGCGCCAGCAGCTGGCGACTAGCGGGGGGTCCTTTCTCCTACGAGCAGTACTTC. The chain combines TRBV5-1 with TRBJ2-7; the match to TRBD2 covers 13 bases. Germline loops: CDR1 SGHRS, CDR2 YFSETQ. This CDR3 has 18 residues. With V trimmed by 3 bases and J by 0 bases, 9 bases remained unmatched.

This clonotype was recorded many times. The chain is built from TRBV11-3 and TRBJ1-1, with 8 bases lining up with TRBD1. Germline assignment: CDR1 SGHNT and CDR2 YENEEA. The CDR3 contains 12 residues. V was clipped by 8 bases and J by 7 bases; unmatched bases: 6. The DNA for the CDR3 is TGTGCCAGCTCGGACAGGGTGGGTGAAGCTTTCTTT. It specifies CASSDRVGEAFF.

At least ten counts were recorded for this clonotype. The chain combines TRBV28 with TRBJ2-7; 8 nucleotides agree with TRBD2. J gave up 0 bases and V 6 bases, and 4 bases lay outside the gene matches. The CDR3 is 14 amino acids. The germline V gene encodes CDR1 MDHEN and CDR2 SYDVKM. CDR3 DNA: TGTGCCAGCAGCCCAGCGGGGGTCTCCTACGAGCAGTACTTC. This sequence encodes CASSPAGVSYEQYF.

In its sample, this clonotype was seen many times. V usage is TRBV12-3 or TRBV12-4 and J usage is TRBJ1-1; D is uncertain. The CDR3 is made up of 12 amino acids. V was trimmed by 4 bases and J by 5 bases, leaving 8 bases between them. In nucleotides, the CDR3 is TGTGCCAGCAGTTCGTATCGGACTGAAGCTTTCTTT. It is translated as CASSSYRTEAFF.

In this sample, this clonotype turned up a few times. The J gene is TRBJ1-6, the V gene TRBV10-3; 7 nucleotides line up with TRBD1. CDR3 length: 15 amino acids. Germline V gives CDR1 ENHRY, CDR2 SYGVKD. With 3 bases clipped from V and 10 bases from J, the junction kept 9 bases outside the gene matches. CDR3 residues: CAISERTGVESPLHF. The CDR3 DNA is TGTGCCATCAGTGAACGAACAGGGGTCGAATCACCCCTCCACTTT.

This clonotype came up many times. V usage is TRBV4-3 and J usage is TRBJ1-2; D unresolved. V dropped 2 bases and J dropped 4 bases, with 14 bases sitting between them. The V gene's germline CDR1 is LGHNA and CDR2 YSLEER. The CDR3 totals 15 residues. The CDR3 here is CASSQRREGSYGYTF. The CDR3 coding sequence is TGCGCCAGCAGCCAAAGAAGGGAGGGCAGCTATGGCTACACCTTC.

Many counts were recorded for this clonotype. The chain couples TRBV27 to TRBJ1-4, with D possibly TRBD1 on 6 matching bases. The CDR3 extends over 15 amino acids. The germline V gene has CDR1 MNHEY and CDR2 SMNVEV (reference sequence). Trimming took off 5 bases at V and 5 bases at J, with 15 bases between the two ends. The CDR3 spells CASSITGRPNEKLFF. In DNA form, the CDR3 reads TGTGCCAGCAGTATTACAGGGAGGCCAAATGAAAAACTGTTTTTT.

In its sample, this clonotype was seen many times. The rearrangement links TRBV7-2 to TRBJ1-2; D possibly corresponds to TRBD1 (5 bases). V was trimmed by 3 bases and J by 4 bases, leaving 15 bases between them. Per germline, CDR1 SGHTA and CDR2 FQGNSA. This CDR3 spans 15 amino acids. CDR3 in DNA: TGTGCCAGCAGCTTGGGGCAGAGGATCCCCTATGGCTACACCTTC. Translating gives CASSLGQRIPYGYTF.

The rearrangement links TRBV20-1 to TRBJ2-7; 11 bases agree with TRBD1. The CDR3 consists of 13 residues. Trimming took 6 bases from V and 3 from J; bases not matched to a gene: 4. Germline CDR1 is DFQATT and CDR2 is SNEGSKA (reference sequence). The CDR3 spells CSARTGGIYEQYF. The CDR3 DNA is TGCAGTGCACGGACAGGGGGCATCTACGAGCAGTACTTC.

The table lists this clonotype with a few counts. This chain connects TRBV27 to TRBJ1-2; tentative D call: TRBD1 (5 bases). The CDR3 runs 15 residues. In germline, CDR1 is MNHEY, CDR2 SMNVEV (reference sequence). Trimming removed 5 bases from V and 2 bases from J, with 15 bases in between. The CDR3 region has the DNA TGTGCCAGCAGTCGTCTCCAGGGTTCCAACTATGGCTACACCTTC. Translated, it gives CASSRLQGSNYGYTF.

The rearrangement links TRBV27 to TRBJ2-3; D might be TRBD1 (5 bases). There are 17 residues in the CDR3. In germline, CDR1 is MNHEY, CDR2 SMNVEV (reference sequence). V gave up 1 base and J gave up 0 bases, with 14 bases separating them. DNA for the CDR3: TGTGCCAGCAGTTTATTTAGCATTCGACAGAGCACAGATACGCAGTATTTT. Translated, it gives CASSLFSIRQSTDTQYF.